This entry lists 25 T cell receptor beta chains sequenced from one sample in a study of glioma-infiltrating T cells. TCR alpha and beta CDR3 regions were amplified from RNA using iRepertoire nested multiplex PCR. TCRdb called the multiplex PCR reads again in MiXCR, with one record for every CDR3 protein. The profile covers 400,000 or so distinct CDR3 sequences, with 35% to 45% appearing a single time and about 11% taken by the ten largest. The sequencing input was glioma tissue, nonneoplastic brain tissue, or PBMCs (not recorded which). The receptors were sampled from a human donor with low-grade glioma or glioblastoma, undergoing nonglioma brain surgery, or in good health (not recorded which).

The chain uses TRBV4-2 and TRBJ2-1, with unresolved D. The CDR3 is 13 amino acids. Trimming removed 3 bases at V and 8 bases at J, with 11 bases between. Germline loops: CDR1 LGHNA, CDR2 YNFKEQ. CDR3 in amino acids: CASSHASIDEQFF. The CDR3 nucleotides are TGTGCCAGCAGCCACGCCAGTATAGATGAGCAGTTCTTC.

This clonotype was recorded many times. The CDR3 DNA reads as TGTGCCACCTCTCCTGCAGATACGCAGTATTTT. It encodes CATSPADTQYF. The rearrangement joins TRBV10-3 to TRBJ2-3; unclear D gene. The CDR3 totals 11 residues. Germline V gives CDR1 ENHRY, CDR2 SYGVKD. Trimming shortened V by 10 bases and J by 4 bases, and 9 bases separated the two germline ends.

This clonotype was detected only a few times. The rearrangement joins TRBV2 to TRBJ2-1, with D possibly being TRBD1 or TRBD2 (5 bases each). Deletions cut 2 bases from V and 0 bases from J, with 8 bases between. Per germline, CDR1 SNHLY and CDR2 FYNNEI. There are 15 residues in the CDR3. DNA of the CDR3: TGTGCCAGCAGTGAATTTGGGGGCTCCTACAATGAGCAGTTCTTC. This gives the protein CASSEFGGSYNEQFF.

A remark on this clonotype: A much bigger clone sits one base away, suggesting this may be a read error. This chain uses TRBV27 with TRBJ1-1, with D uncertain. CDR3 length equals 13 residues. Looked up from germline, CDR1 is MNHEY and CDR2 is SMNVEV (reference sequence). The chain's CDR3 is CASSSRPQTEAVF. In nucleotides, the CDR3 is TGTGCCAGCAGTTCCCGACCGCAAACTGAAGCTGTCTTT.

This clonotype was counted ten times or more. The chain recombines TRBV28 with TRBJ1-4; D remains unclear. The CDR3 contains 12 residues. CDR1 is MDHEN and CDR2 is SYDVKM in the germline V gene. Trimming removed 4 bases from V and 0 bases from J, with 0 bases in between. The CDR3, as DNA: TGTGCCAGCAGTTCAACTAATGAAAAACTGTTTTTT. This encodes CASSSTNEKLFF.

This clonotype occurred many times. The chain couples TRBV28 to TRBJ1-2; no definite D call. The CDR3 sequence is 11 residues long. CDR1 MDHEN and CDR2 SYDVKM come from the germline V gene. Trimming pared 7 bases from V and 2 bases from J, leaving 5 bases between. The CDR3, as DNA: TGTGCCAGCAAAGGGAACTATGGCTACACCTTC. Protein: CASKGNYGYTF.

This chain uses TRBV2 with TRBJ2-3; D ambiguous. The V end was cut by 5 bases, the J end by 3 bases, with 15 bases between. The CDR3 runs 15 residues. Germline V CDR1 and CDR2: SNHLY, FYNNEI. The CDR3 spells CASSLDGRHTDTQYF. DNA of the CDR3: TGTGCCAGCAGTTTGGACGGAAGGCATACAGATACGCAGTATTTT.

With regard to this clonotype: A read error may explain this, as a much larger clone is one base away. The rearrangement joins TRBV6-1 to TRBJ2-3; tentative D call: TRBD1 (6 bases). This CDR3 is built from 13 residues. The germline V gene encodes CDR1 MNHNS and CDR2 SASEGT. Trimming removed 8 bases at V and 8 bases at J, with 17 bases between. The CDR3 spells CASDIGQLGTQYF. The CDR3 DNA sequence: TGTGCCAGCGATATAGGACAGTTAGGTACGCAGTATTTT.

The chain joins TRBV29-1 to TRBJ2-3, with TRBD2 matching 8 bases. This CDR3 contains 15 residues. The germline V gene encodes CDR1 SQVTM and CDR2 ANQGSEA. J lost 2 bases, V lost 4 bases, and 8 bases had no gene match. CDR3: CSVARSGRVTDTQYF. The DNA for the CDR3 is TGCAGCGTTGCCCGGAGCGGGAGAGTCACAGATACGCAGTATTTT.

CDR3: CASSPLGGTTNEKLFF. CDR3 nucleotides: TGCGCCAGCAGCCCCCTCGGGGGTACAACTAATGAAAAACTGTTTTTT. V is TRBV4-1 and J is TRBJ1-4; D is perhaps TRBD1 (5 bases). CDR3 length equals 16 residues. The germline CDR1 and CDR2 sequences are MGHRA and YSYEKL. Trimming pared 4 bases from V and 0 bases from J, leaving 12 bases between.

In the case of this clonotype: One end of the junction varies from germline; a read error may be responsible. This chain links TRBV11-2 with TRBJ1-2, with 8 bases aligning to TRBD1. The germline gives CDR1 SGHAT, CDR2 FQNNGV. CDR3 size: 15 residues. The CDR3 nucleotides are TGTGCCAGCAGCCCTACGACAGGGGTTGACTATGGCTACACTTTC. Translation: CASSPTTGVDYGYTF.

The gene calls are TRBV2 and TRBJ1-1, with 10 bases identical to TRBD1. This CDR3 has 16 residues. CDR1 and CDR2 from the germline V gene are SNHLY and FYNNEI. Trimming cost V 4 bases and J 0 bases; bases outside gene matches: 5. Here the CDR3 reads CASSGGTGEMNTEAFF. The CDR3, as DNA: TGTGCCAGCAGTGGGGGGACAGGGGAAATGAACACTGAAGCTTTCTTT.

V is TRBV20-1 and J is TRBJ2-7, with 8 bases lining up with TRBD2. Germline CDR1 is DFQATT and CDR2 is SNEGSKA (reference sequence). Trimming cost V 2 bases and J 2 bases; bases outside gene matches: 11. The CDR3 spans 16 residues. The DNA for the CDR3 is TGCAGTGCTAGACCCCCGGGAGGGCACAAGCCCTACGAGCAGTACTTC. The encoded protein is CSARPPGGHKPYEQYF.

This clonotype came up a few times. The V gene is TRBV7-6, the J gene TRBJ2-6, with 8 positions matching TRBD2. Germline values: CDR1 SGHVS, CDR2 FNYEAQ. Unmatched junction bases numbered 10, after V lost 5 bases and J lost 4 bases. The CDR3 has 17 residues. The CDR3 coding sequence is TGTGCCAGCAGCCCTGGACTAGCAGGGGACGGGGCCAACGTCCTGACTTTC. It codes for CASSPGLAGDGANVLTF.

In DNA form, the CDR3 reads TGTGCCAGCAGTTTTGCATTGGAAGCTTTCTTT. It specifies CASSFALEAFF. This chain joins TRBV12-3 or TRBV12-4 and TRBJ1-1; D is unclear. Trimming shortened V by 3 bases and J by 8 bases, and 7 bases separated the two germline ends. The CDR3 is 11 residues long.

Points on this clonotype: One end of the junction does not line up with germline, which may come from a read error. The chain uses TRBV15 and TRBJ2-1; TRBD2 agrees at 8 bases. Per the germline V gene, CDR1 is LNHNV and CDR2 is YYDKDF (reference sequence). The CDR3 runs to 16 residues. This CDR3 is CATSRDSTSGYNKQFF. The CDR3 nucleotides read TGTGCCACCAGCAGAGATTCTACTAGCGGATACAATAAGCAGTTCTTC.

This clonotype was observed a few times. The chain has TRBV6-1 and TRBJ2-7, with TRBD2 matching 11 bases. Per the germline V gene, CDR1 is MNHNS and CDR2 is SASEGT. The CDR3 runs 15 residues. V lost 4 bases to trimming and J lost 5 bases; unmatched junction nucleotides: 7. Here the CDR3 DNA reads TGTGCCAGCAGTGGTAGCGGGAGGGCCGGGAACGAGCAGTACTTC. Protein product: CASSGSGRAGNEQYF.

The V gene is TRBV12-3 or TRBV12-4, the J gene TRBJ2-5, with D possibly matching TRBD2 (6 bases). V was pared by 5 bases and J by 1 base, with 17 bases between. The CDR3 consists of 16 residues. CDR3 DNA sequence: TGTGCCAGCAGTCCCAACCACGGGAGTGGCCAAGAGACCCAGTACTTC. This translates into CASSPNHGSGQETQYF.

This clonotype came up a few times. CDR3 in amino acids: CSARGLSFAYEQYF. CDR3 sequence (DNA): TGCAGTGCTAGAGGTCTTAGCTTTGCCTACGAGCAGTACTTC. The J gene is TRBJ2-7, the V gene TRBV20-1; D not certain. The V and J ends lost 1 base and 2 bases respectively, with 12 bases between them. CDR3 length equals 14 residues. Per the germline V gene, CDR1 is DFQATT and CDR2 is SNEGSKA (reference sequence).

This clonotype was recorded at least ten times. This rearrangement joins TRBV28 to TRBJ1-1, with 12 bases that match TRBD1. This CDR3 comprises 18 residues. V lost 6 bases and J lost 5; bases outside the gene matches: 16. The V gene's germline CDR1 is MDHEN and CDR2 SYDVKM. The CDR3 loop reads CASSSLTGTGGAGTEAFF. The DNA of the CDR3 is TGTGCCAGCAGCTCCTTGACCGGGACAGGGGGCGCGGGGACTGAAGCTTTCTTT.

The chain carries TRBV27 and TRBJ2-7, with D uncertain. The CDR3 covers 17 residues. Germline V CDR1 and CDR2: MNHEY, SMNVEV (reference sequence). Trimming cost V 2 bases and J 3 bases, with 20 bases left between them. This chain's CDR3 is CASSLIGLASSFYEQYF. CDR3 sequence (DNA): TGTGCCAGCAGTTTAATCGGCTTGGCGAGCAGCTTCTACGAGCAGTACTTC.

On this clonotype itself: A read error may be the cause here, since a much bigger clone is one base away. The chain recombines TRBV20-1 with TRBJ2-5; no clear D gene. The CDR3 contains 13 residues. Germline V gene sequence: CDR1 DFQATT, CDR2 SNEGSKA (reference sequence). Trimming removed 6 bases at V and 4 bases at J, with 15 bases between. CDR3 bases: TGCAGTGCCAGTAGGTCGTTCGCAGAGACCCAGTACTTC. It codes for CSASRSFAETQYF.

As to this clonotype: The CDR3 end shows no conserved phenylalanine or tryptophan, and so a read error is likely. The CDR3 sequence is CASSQGVTQETQYL. CDR3 in DNA: TGTGCCAGCAGCCAAGGAGTCACTCAAGAGACCCAGTACTTA. V usage is TRBV16 and J usage is TRBJ2-5; D remains ambiguous. Germline CDR1 KGHSY, CDR2 FQNENV. The CDR3 is 14 amino acids. The ends were cut back, 2 bases at V and 2 bases at J, with 9 bases in the middle.

This clonotype was observed once. The V and J genes are TRBV20-1 and TRBJ2-1, with a tentative D call TRBD2 (6 bases). Germline V lookup: CDR1 DFQATT, CDR2 SNEGSKA (reference sequence). V dropped 0 bases and J dropped 13 bases, with 25 bases sitting between them. CDR3 length: 16 residues. The CDR3 loop is CSARDGRETIQETQFF. The CDR3 DNA follows: TGCAGTGCTAGAGATGGACGGGAGACCATCCAAGAGACCCAGTTCTTC.

Of note for this clonotype: Sequence at one end of the junction differs from germline and may be a read error. This chain joins TRBV7-2 and TRBJ2-1, with TRBD2 as a possible D gene (6 bases). Germline V CDR1 and CDR2: SGHTA, FQGNSA. CDR3 length equals 13 residues. CDR3 bases: TGTGCCAGCAGCCGGGACTTCCTAAATGAGGAGTTCTTC. Amino acids: CASSRDFLNEEFF.